These 28 T cell receptor beta chains came from one sample sequenced in a study of control samples from healthy donors and cancer patients. Some clones are missing from TCRdb's copy, which holds only in-frame ones; the method was immunoSEQ multiplex PCR. In the table there are 200,000 to 250,000 clones, roughly 94% of which are singletons. The material sequenced was blood. The receptors shown here come from a man aged 45 to 65 in good health.

This chain joins TRBV5-6 and TRBJ2-2, with D uncertain. The CDR3 runs 16 residues. The V gene lost 4 bases and the J gene lost 1 base, with 14 bases spanning the gap. CDR1 is SGHDT, CDR2 YYEEEE, per germline. CDR3 bases: TGTGCCAGCAGCCCTAATAAGGGCGAGAACACCGGGGAGCTGTTTTTT. Translating it yields CASSPNKGENTGELFF.

This clone was recorded a few times. CDR3 sequence reads: CASSSPARQERYQPTRIKQYF. CDR3 nucleotide sequence: TGTGCCAGCAGTTCCCCGGCCCGACAGGAAAGATATCAACCTACGAGGATCAAGCAGTACTTC. The J gene is TRBJ2-7, the V gene TRBV27, with D perhaps matching TRBD1 (6 bases). This CDR3 is 21 amino acids long. V gave up 4 bases and J gave up 8 bases, with 39 bases separating them. The germline V gene has CDR1 MNHEY and CDR2 SMNVEV (reference sequence).

This clone was seen just once. V and J are TRBV2 and TRBJ1-1, with D possibly matching TRBD1 (5 bases). This CDR3 has 13 amino acids. Germline V gene data show CDR1 as SNHLY and CDR2 as FYNNEI. Trimming removed 7 bases from V and 0 bases from J, with 9 bases in between. The CDR3 bases are TGTGCCAGCACGGGGCCCATGAACACTGAAGCTTTCTTT. It is translated as CASTGPMNTEAFF.

This clone occurred once. J is TRBJ1-4 and V is TRBV28; TRBD1 might be the D (5 bases). CDR1 is MDHEN and CDR2 is SYDVKM in the germline V gene. This CDR3 contains 14 residues. The V and J ends lost 9 bases and 7 bases respectively, with 18 bases between them. CDR3: CASTTSGTFEKLFF. Written as DNA, the CDR3 is TGTGCCAGTACGACATCGGGGACGTTTGAAAAACTGTTTTTT.

The chain has TRBV3-1 (or the pseudogene TRBV3-2) and TRBJ1-6; 8 nucleotides line up with TRBD1. J was trimmed by 9 bases and V by 6 bases; bases with no gene match: 7. The CDR3 totals 14 residues. Germline lookup yields CDR1 LGHDT and CDR2 YNNKEL (reference sequence). In nucleotides, the CDR3 is TGTGCCAGCAGGGCAGGGGGCGCGGGTTCACCCCTCCACTTT. Protein sequence: CASRAGGAGSPLHF.

This sequence joins TRBV21-1 and TRBJ1-1. TRBV21-1 is listed as a pseudogene. This CDR3 region has 13 residues. DNA of the CDR3: TGTGCCAGGGGGGGAGTTAGCCGGACTGAAGCTTTCTTT. This sequence encodes CARGGVSRTEAFF.

The V and J genes are TRBV29-1 and TRBJ2-5; D not resolved. V gave up 7 bases and J gave up 5 bases, with 14 bases separating them. The CDR3 length is 12 residues. In germline, CDR1 is SQVTM, CDR2 ANQGSEA. The DNA of the CDR3 is TGCAGCGCCCCGGGCTGGGGTGAGACCCAGTACTTC. Translated: CSAPGWGETQYF.

This clone was detected only once. The chain links TRBV19 to TRBJ1-2; D gene unclear. Germline V lookup: CDR1 LNHDA, CDR2 SQIVND (reference sequence). The CDR3 has 16 amino acids. V lost 1 base and J 8 bases, leaving 20 bases between the germline ends. CDR3: CASSIGGSPISSGYTF. The CDR3 DNA reads as TGTGCCAGTAGTATAGGTGGGTCTCCCATCTCTTCGGGCTACACCTTC.

V and J are TRBV5-1 and TRBJ2-3; TRBD1 aligns across 9 bases. The CDR3 extends over 14 amino acids. V shed 4 bases and J 4 bases; nucleotides not matched to a gene: 4. Per germline, CDR1 SGHRS and CDR2 YFSETQ. This CDR3 is CASSPTGGADTQYF. The CDR3 DNA reads TGCGCCAGCAGCCCAACAGGGGGCGCAGATACGCAGTATTTT.

This chain links TRBV19 with TRBJ2-1; 7 bases match TRBD2. Germline values: CDR1 LNHDA, CDR2 SQIVND (reference sequence). Trimming removed 3 bases from V and 16 bases from J; junction bases left unmatched: 15. The CDR3 runs 14 residues. Here the CDR3 DNA reads TGTGCCAGTAGTATCAGCGGGGCCCCGCCAACGGAATTCTTC. This translates into CASSISGAPPTEFF. The complete variable domain, with remaining parts taken from reference TRBV19 and TRBJ2-1, reads DGGITQSPKYLFRKEGQNVTLSCEQNLNHDAMYWYRQDPGQGLRLIYYSQIVNDFQKGDIAEGYSVSREKKESFPLTVTSAQKNPTAFYLCASSISGAPPTEFFGPGTRLTVL.

The genes are TRBV27 and TRBJ2-1; D is unclear. This CDR3 comprises 16 residues. V lost 4 bases and J 1 base, leaving 14 bases between the germline ends. CDR1 and CDR2 (germline): MNHEY, SMNVEV (reference sequence). CDR3 sequence: CASSSLQPNSYNEQFF. The DNA for the CDR3 is TGTGCCAGCAGTTCCTTACAGCCTAATTCCTACAATGAGCAGTTCTTC.

This clone appeared once. The chain couples TRBV5-1 to TRBJ2-7, with D possibly being TRBD1 or TRBD2 (5 bases each). Trimming took 0 bases from V and 5 from J, leaving 18 bases between them. The CDR3 has 16 amino acids. Germline V gene lookup returns CDR1 SGHRS and CDR2 YFSETQ. The CDR3 is CASSLAGTAIAHEQYF. For the CDR3, the DNA is TGCGCCAGCAGCTTGGCCGGGACCGCAATAGCCCACGAGCAGTACTTC.

The chain combines TRBV5-1 with TRBJ1-2, with a weak D call TRBD1 (6 bases). Per the germline V gene, CDR1 is SGHRS and CDR2 is YFSETQ. The CDR3 length is 13 residues. V was pared by 0 bases and J by 4 bases, with 7 bases between. CDR3 in amino acids: CASSLDRAYGYTF. CDR3 nucleotide sequence: TGCGCCAGCAGCTTGGACAGGGCCTATGGCTACACCTTC. The variable domain in full, completed from reference TRBV5-1 and TRBJ1-2, reads KAGVTQTPRYLIKTRGQQVTLSCSPISGHRSVSWYQQTPGQGLQFLFEYFSETQRNKGNFPGRFSGRQFSNSRSEMNVSTLELGDSALYLCASSLDRAYGYTFGSGTRLTVV.

This chain joins TRBV5-6 and TRBJ2-5, with 7 bases identical to TRBD1. Trimming cost V 3 bases and J 4 bases; bases outside gene matches: 9. The length of the CDR3 is 15 residues. Per germline, CDR1 SGHDT and CDR2 YYEEEE. The DNA for the CDR3 is TGTGCCAGCAGCTCCCAATCGGGACAGCGAGAGACCCAGTACTTC. Residues: CASSSQSGQRETQYF. Full variable domain (outside the CDR3, taken from reference TRBV5-6 and TRBJ2-5): DAGVTQSPTHLIKTRGQQVTLRCSPKSGHDTVSWYQQALGQGPQFIFQYYEEEERQRGNFPDRFSGHQFPNYSSELNVNALLLGDSALYLCASSSQSGQRETQYFGPGTRLLVL.

This sequence joins TRBV24-1 and TRBJ2-3, with a weak D call TRBD2 (7 bases). Germline assignment: CDR1 KGHDR and CDR2 SFDVKD. This CDR3 is built from 17 residues. Trimming cost V 2 bases and J 2 bases, with 16 bases left between them. CDR3 DNA sequence: TGTGCCACCAGTGATTCTGGGGGGGCGCCGCCCACAGATACGCAGTATTTT. Translating it yields CATSDSGGAPPTDTQYF.

This clone has just one count. The chain links TRBV24-1 to TRBJ2-5, with D possibly being TRBD1 (6 bases). The V end was cut by 2 bases, the J end by 5 bases, with 14 bases between. Per the germline V gene, CDR1 is KGHDR and CDR2 is SFDVKD. CDR3 size: 15 residues. CDR3: CATSDSPGTRETQYF. The CDR3 DNA reads TGTGCCACCAGTGATTCACCCGGGACAAGGGAGACCCAGTACTTC.

The chain carries TRBV18 and TRBJ1-2; perhaps TRBD1 as D (5 bases). V lost 3 bases and J lost 3, with 8 bases in between. The CDR3 sequence is 13 residues long. CDR1 is KGHSH, CDR2 LQKENI, per germline. The CDR3 region has the DNA TGTGCCAGCTCACCCGACAGCTACTATGGCTACACCTTC. It encodes CASSPDSYYGYTF. The full variable domain, its missing parts supplied by reference TRBV18 and TRBJ1-2, is NAGVMQNPRHLVRRRGQEARLRCSPMKGHSHVYWYRQLPEEGLKFMVYLQKENIIDESGMPKERFSAEFPKEGPSILRIQQVVRGDSAAYFCASSPDSYYGYTFGSGTRLTVV.

V gene TRBV3-1 (or the pseudogene TRBV3-2) combines with J gene TRBJ1-2, with 7 bases lining up with TRBD1. The V segment lost 1 base and the J segment 8 bases; nucleotides outside the gene matches: 10. The germline gives CDR1 LGHDT, CDR2 YNNKEL (reference sequence). The CDR3 runs to 15 residues. The CDR3 nucleotides are TGTGCCAGCAGCCAAGTCGGGTACGGGACAGCGGGCTACACCTTC. Translation gives CASSQVGYGTAGYTF.

This clone was counted a few times. The V gene is TRBV4-2, the J gene TRBJ2-1; TRBD2 matches at 9 bases. The CDR3 extends over 15 amino acids. Germline V gene data show CDR1 as LGHNA and CDR2 as YNFKEQ. V shed 0 bases and J 5 bases; nucleotides not matched to a gene: 2. CDR3 coding DNA: TGTGCCAGCAGCCAAGAGCGGGGGGGCCACAATGAGCAGTTCTTC. Residues: CASSQERGGHNEQFF.

The rearrangement uses TRBV15 and TRBJ1-4; D remains ambiguous. Trimming shortened V by 3 bases and J by 3 bases, and 11 bases separated the two germline ends. Germline assignment: CDR1 LNHNV and CDR2 YYDKDF (reference sequence). There are 15 residues in the CDR3. The CDR3 coding sequence is TGTGCCACCAGCAGCCAGTTGATGTCTAATGAAAAACTGTTTTTT. Amino acid sequence: CATSSQLMSNEKLFF.

The V and J genes are TRBV6-6 and TRBJ2-1; D gene uncertain. The CDR3 runs 14 residues. Looked up from germline, CDR1 is MNHNY and CDR2 is SVGAGI (reference sequence). Trimming took off 5 bases at V and 0 bases at J, with 8 bases between the two ends. In nucleotides, the CDR3 is TGTGCCAGCAGTCACGGTAGCTCCTACAATGAGCAGTTCTTC. Translating gives CASSHGSSYNEQFF.

The chain couples TRBV5-8 to TRBJ1-5, with unresolved D. There are 15 residues in the CDR3. V lost 7 bases and J 0 bases, leaving 14 bases between the germline ends. Germline-derived CDR1 and CDR2 are SGHTS and YDEGEE. CDR3 sequence reads: CASLHKGGSNQPQHF. The DNA of the CDR3 is TGTGCCAGCCTACATAAGGGTGGTAGCAATCAGCCCCAGCATTTT.

The rearrangement uses TRBV5-1 and TRBJ1-2; D possibly corresponds to TRBD1 (5 bases). Trimming left V 3 bases short and J 6 bases short, with 15 bases between. CDR3 length equals 14 residues. The germline V gene encodes CDR1 SGHRS and CDR2 YFSETQ. The DNA of the CDR3 is TGCGCCAGCAGCTCGTCGGGAGGGGAGGATGGCTACACCTTC. Its protein is CASSSSGGEDGYTF.

This CDR3 reads CASSYSRQVNSPLHF. In DNA, the CDR3 is TGTGCCAGCAGTTACTCCCGACAGGTTAATTCACCCCTCCACTTT. The chain couples TRBV6-5 to TRBJ1-6, with D perhaps matching TRBD1 (6 bases). V dropped 0 bases and J dropped 6 bases, with 9 bases sitting between them. Germline lookup yields CDR1 MNHEY and CDR2 SVGAGI. CDR3 size: 15 residues.

The chain uses TRBV7-2 and TRBJ2-7, with 7 bases lining up with TRBD2. Trimming at V came to 1 base and at J to 2 bases, leaving 5 bases not matched to a gene. The CDR3 is made up of 15 amino acids. CDR1 and CDR2 (germline): SGHTA, FQGNSA. The CDR3 loop reads CASSLEQRGPYEQYF. CDR3 DNA sequence: TGTGCCAGCAGCTTAGAACAGCGGGGACCCTACGAGCAGTACTTC. Filled out from reference TRBV7-2 and TRBJ2-7, the complete variable domain reads GAGVSQSPSNKVTEKGKDVELRCDPISGHTALYWYRQSLGQGLEFLIYFQGNSAPDKSGLPSDRFSAERTGGSVSTLTIQRTQQEDSAVYLCASSLEQRGPYEQYFGPGTRLTVT.

The V and J genes are TRBV10-3 and TRBJ1-2; 10 bases map to TRBD1. Germline loops: CDR1 ENHRY, CDR2 SYGVKD. Trimming removed 8 bases from V and 5 bases from J; junction bases left unmatched: 5. The length of the CDR3 is 13 residues. The CDR3: CAIQPGQGYGYTF. The CDR3 nucleotides read TGTGCCATCCAACCGGGACAGGGGTATGGCTACACCTTC.

The chain combines TRBV9 with TRBJ2-3; D unresolved. The V end lost 0 bases, the J end lost 0 bases, and 5 bases lay between the germline ends. CDR3 length equals 14 residues. The V gene's germline CDR1 is SGDLS and CDR2 YYNGEE. CDR3 bases: TGTGCCAGCAGCGTAGCCCATAGCACAGATACGCAGTATTTT. It specifies CASSVAHSTDTQYF.

The chain is built from TRBV29-1 and TRBJ1-3, with D maybe TRBD1 (6 bases). The V end was cut by 4 bases, the J end by 3 bases, with 13 bases between. The germline V gene encodes CDR1 SQVTM and CDR2 ANQGSEA. The CDR3 is 14 residues long. The CDR3 DNA sequence: TGCAGCGTTGGAGGGGGAGAAATTGGAAACACCATATATTTT. Residues: CSVGGGEIGNTIYF.